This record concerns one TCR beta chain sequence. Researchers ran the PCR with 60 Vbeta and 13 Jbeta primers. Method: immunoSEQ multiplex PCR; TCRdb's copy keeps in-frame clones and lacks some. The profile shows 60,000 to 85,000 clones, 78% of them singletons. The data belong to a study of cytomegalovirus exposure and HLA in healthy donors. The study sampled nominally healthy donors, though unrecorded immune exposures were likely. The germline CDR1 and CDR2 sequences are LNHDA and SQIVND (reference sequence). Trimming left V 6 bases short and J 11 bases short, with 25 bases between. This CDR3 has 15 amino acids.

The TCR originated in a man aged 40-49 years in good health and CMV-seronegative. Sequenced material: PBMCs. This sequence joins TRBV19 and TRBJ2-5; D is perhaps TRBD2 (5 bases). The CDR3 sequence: CASSPRRVRADEQYF. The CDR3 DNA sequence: TGTGCCAGTAGCCCCCGACGGGTCCGAGCGGATGAGCAGTACTTC.